The clone carrying this TCR beta chain was seen ten or more times. These data belong to a study of blood T cells in healthy people across ages. CDR3 length equals 14 residues. Germline CDR1 reads SGHAT; CDR2 reads FQNNGV. V lost 0 bases and J lost 7, with 12 bases in between. It was with a sample-barcoded 5' primer and a J-beta primer mix that a second PCR of about 7 to 12 cycles was run. TCRdb passed the 5' RACE reads through MiXCR, listing each CDR3 protein once. The data show around 870,000 distinct CDR3 sequences, around 30% seen once. Sequencing used blood. This rearrangement joins TRBV11-2 to TRBJ1-2; a possible D gene is TRBD1 (5 bases). The receptor was isolated from a woman aged 80 or over in good health. The CDR3 here is CASSLEAGLGGYTF. Written as DNA, the CDR3 is TGTGCCAGCAGCTTAGAGGCAGGGCTCGGTGGCTACACCTTC.